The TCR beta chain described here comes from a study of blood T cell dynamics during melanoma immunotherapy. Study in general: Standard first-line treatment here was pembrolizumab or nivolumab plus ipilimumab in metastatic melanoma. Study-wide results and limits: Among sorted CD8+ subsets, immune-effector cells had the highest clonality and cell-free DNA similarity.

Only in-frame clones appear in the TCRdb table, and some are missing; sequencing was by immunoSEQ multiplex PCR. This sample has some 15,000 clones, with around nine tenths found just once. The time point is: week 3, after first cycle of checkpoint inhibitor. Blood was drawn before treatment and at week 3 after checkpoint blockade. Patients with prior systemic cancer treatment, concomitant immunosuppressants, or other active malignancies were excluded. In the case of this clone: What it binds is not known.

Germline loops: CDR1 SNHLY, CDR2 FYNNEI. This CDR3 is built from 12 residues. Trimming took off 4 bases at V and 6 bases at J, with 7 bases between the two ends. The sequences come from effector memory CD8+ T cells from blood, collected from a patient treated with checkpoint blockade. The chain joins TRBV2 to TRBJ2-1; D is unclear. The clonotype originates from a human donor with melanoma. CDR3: CASSVGSNEQFF. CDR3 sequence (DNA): TGTGCCAGCAGTGTAGGCAGCAATGAGCAGTTCTTC.